A selection of T cell receptor beta chains follows, all from one sample in a study of blood T cell repertoires in COVID-19. TCRdb's table, derived via immunoSEQ multiplex PCR, lists solely in-frame clones and lacks some. Altogether about 240,000 clones are present, around 81% being singletons, with the ten largest covering roughly 7.4%. Sequenced input: peripheral blood. The source of these receptors is a woman aged 80 or over with COVID-19, enrolled during active disease. CDR3s include the opening cysteine and the closing phenylalanine or tryptophan. D genes are given only for firm matches. Size is omitted from some rows. Given values are once, few, many or a class for expanded clones.

D gene	V gene	clone size	J gene	CDR3 protein	CDR3 DNA
TRBD1	TRBV19	NA	TRBJ2-6	CASSYTGQRVDLTF	TGTGCCAGTAGTTATACGGGACAGAGAGTAGACCTGACTTTC
NA	TRBV28	NA	TRBJ1-2	CASSLARVGGYTF	TGTGCCAGCAGTTTAGCCAGGGTGGGAGGCTACACCTTC
TRBD1	TRBV19	NA	TRBJ2-5	CASREGTGFQETQYF	TGTGCCAGTAGGGAGGGGACAGGGTTCCAAGAGACCCAGTACTTC
TRBD1	TRBV7-9	NA	TRBJ1-2	CASSSGTGYRGAYGYTF	TGTGCCAGCAGCTCCGGGACAGGGTATAGGGGGGCCTATGGCTACACCTTC
NA	TRBV24-1	NA	TRBJ2-5	CATSDSYQETQYF	TGTGCCACCAGTGATTCGTACCAAGAGACCCAGTACTTC
TRBD1	TRBV6-5	NA	TRBJ1-1	CASQGQGGTEAFF	TGTGCCAGCCAAGGACAGGGAGGGACTGAAGCTTTCTTT
NA	TRBV27	NA	TRBJ1-1	CASSFRGGEAFF	TGTGCCAGCAGTTTCCGGGGGGGCGAAGCTTTCTTT
TRBD1	TRBV13	NA	TRBJ1-2	CASSTRQGAYGYTF	TGTGCCAGCAGCACCCGACAGGGGGCATATGGCTACACCTTC
NA	TRBV6-1	NA	TRBJ2-7	CASSELYEQYF	TGTGCCAGCAGTGAACTGTACGAGCAGTACTTC
TRBD1	TRBV19	NA	TRBJ1-2	CASSTGQGYGYTF	TGTGCCAGTAGTACCGGACAGGGGTATGGCTACACCTTC
NA	TRBV11-2	NA	TRBJ1-2	CASSLDGGTGYGYTF	TGTGCCAGCAGCTTAGATGGGGGCACAGGCTATGGCTACACCTTC
TRBD2	TRBV19	once	TRBJ2-1	CASASGRVPTYNEQFF	TGTGCCTCGGCTAGCGGGAGAGTTCCCACCTACAATGAGCAGTTCTTC
TRBD1	TRBV23-1	once	TRBJ2-7	CASSQSRQGNDEQYF	TGCGCCAGCAGTCAATCGAGACAGGGGAACGACGAGCAGTACTTC
TRBD1	TRBV29-1	NA	TRBJ1-4	CSVAGGGREKLFF	TGCAGCGTCGCAGGGGGAGGACGGGAAAAACTGTTTTTT
NA	TRBV7-9	NA	TRBJ1-6	CASSLGDSNSPLHF	TGTGCCAGCAGCTTAGGCGATTCTAATTCACCCCTCCACTTT
TRBD1	TRBV5-1	NA	TRBJ2-7	CASSLETGKGEQYF	TGCGCCAGCAGCTTAGAGACAGGGAAGGGCGAGCAGTACTTC
NA	TRBV5-8	NA	TRBJ2-7	CASTRTLQGWEQYF	TGTGCCAGCACCCGGACCTTGCAGGGCTGGGAGCAGTACTTC
NA	TRBV18	few	TRBJ1-6	CASSSGQGNNSPLHF	TGTGCCAGCTCATCAGGGCAGGGGAATAATTCACCCCTCCACTTT
NA	TRBV19	once	TRBJ1-1	CASDNGVNTEAFF	TGTGCCAGCGATAACGGGGTTAACACTGAAGCTTTCTTT
TRBD2	TRBV3-1/TRBV3-2	NA	TRBJ2-5	CASSQPGLAGAGETQYF	TGTGCCAGCAGCCAACCGGGACTAGCGGGAGCGGGGGAGACCCAGTACTTC
TRBD1	TRBV6-4	NA	TRBJ1-1	CASSPGTGISMNTEAFF	TGTGCCAGCAGTCCCGGGACAGGGATCTCGATGAACACTGAAGCTTTCTTT
NA	TRBV7-9	NA	TRBJ1-5	CASSFSEARQPQHF	TGTGCCAGCAGCTTTAGCGAAGCCCGTCAGCCCCAGCATTTT
NA	TRBV9	once	TRBJ2-2	CASSVDSGNTGELFF	TGTGCCAGCAGCGTAGACTCAGGGAACACCGGGGAGCTGTTTTTT
NA	TRBV27	once	TRBJ1-4	CASSSLGAGNEKLFF	TGTGCCAGCAGTTCCCTAGGAGCCGGAAATGAAAAACTGTTTTTT
NA	TRBV5-1	NA	TRBJ2-5	CASSLDLGGGFQETQYF	TGCGCCAGCAGCCTGGATTTGGGGGGTGGGTTCCAAGAGACCCAGTACTTC
NA	TRBV19	NA	TRBJ2-7	CASSINRNEQYF	TGTGCCAGTAGTATTAACAGAAACGAGCAGTACTTC
TRBD1	TRBV5-1	once	TRBJ1-2	CASSQGQGYYGYTF	TGCGCCAGCAGCCAGGGACAGGGATACTATGGCTACACCTTC
NA	TRBV6-2/TRBV6-3	NA	TRBJ2-7	CASSYRGGFRDEQYF	TGTGCCAGCAGTTACCGCGGAGGCTTTAGGGACGAGCAGTACTTC
NA	TRBV28	NA	TRBJ2-1	CASSLFVDNEQFF	TGTGCCAGCAGTTTATTCGTTGACAATGAGCAGTTCTTC
NA	TRBV6-2/TRBV6-3	NA	TRBJ1-4	CASSSPPDSEKLFF	TGTGCCAGCAGTTCCCCCCCCGACAGCGAAAAACTGTTTTTT
NA	TRBV28	once	TRBJ1-1	CASRLTGEAFF	TGTGCCAGCAGGTTAACAGGGGAAGCTTTCTTT
NA	TRBV6-5	NA	TRBJ2-2	CASRQVPNTGELFF	TGTGCCAGCCGACAGGTACCGAACACCGGGGAGCTGTTTTTT
NA	TRBV9	NA	TRBJ1-6	CASSVEIAFSPLHF	TGTGCCAGCAGCGTGGAGATTGCTTTTTCACCCCTCCACTTT
NA	TRBV6-2/TRBV6-3	NA	TRBJ1-5	CASSSQGRNQPQHF	TGTGCCAGCAGTTCACAGGGACGCAATCAGCCCCAGCATTTT
NA	TRBV20-1	NA	TRBJ2-7	CSASQAYEQYF	TGCAGTGCTTCTCAGGCGTACGAGCAGTACTTC
NA	TRBV12-5	NA	TRBJ2-3	CASVRREVDTQYF	TGTGCTAGTGTAAGGCGCGAGGTGGATACGCAGTATTTT
TRBD1	TRBV24-1	once	TRBJ2-7	CATSDSRDSEQYF	TGTGCCACCAGTGATTCACGGGACAGCGAGCAGTACTTC
NA	TRBV7-2	NA	TRBJ1-5	CASGTSGSNQPQHF	TGTGCCAGCGGGACATCGGGGAGCAATCAGCCCCAGCATTTT
NA	TRBV9	few	TRBJ2-5	CASSVAGETQYF	TGTGCCAGCAGCGTAGCAGGGGAGACCCAGTACTTC
NA	TRBV12-3/TRBV12-4	NA	TRBJ1-5	CASSSRGNQPQHF	TGTGCCAGCAGCTCCAGGGGAAATCAGCCCCAGCATTTT
NA	TRBV5-1	NA	TRBJ1-2	CASRRGANYGYTF	TGCGCCAGCAGGCGGGGGGCTAACTATGGCTACACCTTC
NA	TRBV24-1	NA	TRBJ1-1	CATSDPRAGVKAFF	TGTGCCACCAGTGATCCCCGAGCAGGGGTAAAAGCTTTCTTT
NA	TRBV7-2	NA	TRBJ2-3	CASSLAVEETQYF	TGTGCCAGCAGCTTAGCCGTCGAAGAGACGCAGTATTTT
TRBD1	TRBV19	once	TRBJ2-5	CASSIGAGGDLETQYF	TGTGCCAGTAGTATAGGCGCAGGGGGAGATTTGGAGACCCAGTACTTC